This section outlines one T cell receptor (beta chain) sequence together with its context. Antigen unknown. Other DNA sequences in this specimen translate into the identical CDR3. At deep level, the assay was performed. Profiled with immunoSEQ multiplex PCR; TCRdb holds only in-frame clones, not every one. The sample contains about 2,500,000 clones, about 92% of which appear only once. The record originates from a study of shared clonotypes between healthy human individuals. Study outcomes and limitations: It was observed that 5% to 6% of naive CD4 clonotypes were shared across four donors.

Germline lookup yields CDR1 SGHVS and CDR2 FQNEAQ. CDR3 length: 14 residues. The germline V and J ends were trimmed by 1 base and 5 bases, with 11 bases remaining between them. The sequence came from a man between 18 and 35 years old in good health. Sequenced input: naive CD4+ T cells sorted from blood. Subset in this sample: CD45RA+ positively selected. J is TRBJ2-5 and V is TRBV7-8, with D maybe TRBD1 (6 bases). The CDR3 DNA is TGTGCCAGCAGCTTAGGCAGGGGTGGGGAGACCCAGTACTTC. Protein product: CASSLGRGGETQYF.